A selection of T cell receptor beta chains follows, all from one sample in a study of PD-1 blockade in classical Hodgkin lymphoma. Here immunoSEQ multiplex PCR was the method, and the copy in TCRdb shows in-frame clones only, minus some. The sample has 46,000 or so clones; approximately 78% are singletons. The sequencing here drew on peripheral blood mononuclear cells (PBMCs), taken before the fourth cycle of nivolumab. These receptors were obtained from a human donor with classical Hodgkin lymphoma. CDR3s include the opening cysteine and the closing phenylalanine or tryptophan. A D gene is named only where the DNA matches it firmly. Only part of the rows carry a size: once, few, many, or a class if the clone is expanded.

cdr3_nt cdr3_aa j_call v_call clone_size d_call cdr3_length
TGTGCCAGCTCACCGTCCGGACAGTCCTATGGCTACACCTTC CASSPSGQSYGYTF TRBJ1-2 TRBV18 . . 14
TGTGCCAGCAGTTTAGTTGGTGGGACCGACCTTTATGGCTACACCTTC CASSLVGGTDLYGYTF TRBJ1-2 TRBV27 . . 16
TGTGCCAGCAGCTTAGGAGGGTTGGGGAACACTGAAGCTTTCTTT CASSLGGLGNTEAFF TRBJ1-1 TRBV7-3 once . 15
TGTGCCAGCAGTGGGACATCTGGGGCCAACGTCCTGACTTTC CASSGTSGANVLTF TRBJ2-6 TRBV25-1 . . 14
TGTGCCAGCAGCTTACAAGGGGGAGGTGGTCAGCCCCAGCATTTT CASSLQGGGGQPQHF TRBJ1-5 TRBV7-9 . . 15
TGTGCCAGCTCACCATCAATAGGGTTGGGGGACACTGAAGCTTTCTTT CASSPSIGLGDTEAFF TRBJ1-1 TRBV18 . . 16
TGTGCCAGCAGCTCGCGAGGGGCCGATTTCCAGGGGGACTATGGCTACACCTTC CASSSRGADFQGDYGYTF TRBJ1-2 TRBV7-2 . TRBD1 18
TGTGCCAGCAGTACCTCAGGGAGCACAGATACGCAGTATTTT CASSTSGSTDTQYF TRBJ2-3 TRBV28 . . 14
TGTGCCAGCAGCGTAGGCGGAGGCTATGAGCAGTTCTTC CASSVGGGYEQFF TRBJ2-1 TRBV9 . . 13
TGTGCCAGCAGCTTAAGGACAGGGGCGAACACTGAAGCTTTCTTT CASSLRTGANTEAFF TRBJ1-1 TRBV7-8 once TRBD1 15
TGTGCCTGGAGCGCTGACAGGGGCTACGAGCAGTACTTC CAWSADRGYEQYF TRBJ2-7 TRBV30 . TRBD1 13
TGTGCCAGCAGTCGGTGGGGGAATCAGCCCCAGCATTTT CASSRWGNQPQHF TRBJ1-5 TRBV5-6 . . 13
TGTGCCAGCAGAAGAGATTACGAGCAGTACTTC CASRRDYEQYF TRBJ2-7 TRBV5-8 . . 11
TGTGCCAGCAGCGAAACGACAGGGGGCTACTCTCACGAGCAGTACTTC CASSETTGGYSHEQYF TRBJ2-7 TRBV9 . TRBD1 16
TGTGCCAGTAGGGGGGGAGAGACAGGGATGTTCGAGCAGTACTTC CASRGGETGMFEQYF TRBJ2-7 TRBV19 . . 15
TGTGCCAGCAGCTTAAAGGGGCGAGACACTGAAGCTTTCTTT CASSLKGRDTEAFF TRBJ1-1 TRBV7-8 . . 14
TGTGCCAGCAGTTTGGACAGGCCCCATTCACCCCTCCACTTT CASSLDRPHSPLHF TRBJ1-6 TRBV28 . TRBD1 14
TGTGCCAGCAGTTTAAGGGGGATCGGCTATGGCTACACCTTC CASSLRGIGYGYTF TRBJ1-2 TRBV28 . . 14
TGTGCCAGCAGCTTAGGGGTCGGAACTAGCACAGATACGCAGTATTTT CASSLGVGTSTDTQYF TRBJ2-3 TRBV7-3 . . 16
TGTGCCAGCAGCTTATGGGGGGGCGGAGATACGCAGTATTTT CASSLWGGGDTQYF TRBJ2-3 TRBV7-2 . . 14
TGTGCCAGCAGCCAAGATTTGGGGGACAGCTCCTACGAGCAGTACTTC CASSQDLGDSSYEQYF TRBJ2-7 TRBV7-9 . TRBD1 16
TGTGCCAGCAGCTTGGGAGGGGAGCGCGAGCAGTACTTC CASSLGGEREQYF TRBJ2-7 TRBV5-8 . . 13
TGTGCCAGTAGTCTGGACAGTACGAACACTGAAGCTTTCTTT CASSLDSTNTEAFF TRBJ1-1 TRBV19 . . 14
TGTGCCATCAGTGAGTCTGCAAATCAGCCCCAGCATTTT CAISESANQPQHF TRBJ1-5 TRBV10-3 . . 13